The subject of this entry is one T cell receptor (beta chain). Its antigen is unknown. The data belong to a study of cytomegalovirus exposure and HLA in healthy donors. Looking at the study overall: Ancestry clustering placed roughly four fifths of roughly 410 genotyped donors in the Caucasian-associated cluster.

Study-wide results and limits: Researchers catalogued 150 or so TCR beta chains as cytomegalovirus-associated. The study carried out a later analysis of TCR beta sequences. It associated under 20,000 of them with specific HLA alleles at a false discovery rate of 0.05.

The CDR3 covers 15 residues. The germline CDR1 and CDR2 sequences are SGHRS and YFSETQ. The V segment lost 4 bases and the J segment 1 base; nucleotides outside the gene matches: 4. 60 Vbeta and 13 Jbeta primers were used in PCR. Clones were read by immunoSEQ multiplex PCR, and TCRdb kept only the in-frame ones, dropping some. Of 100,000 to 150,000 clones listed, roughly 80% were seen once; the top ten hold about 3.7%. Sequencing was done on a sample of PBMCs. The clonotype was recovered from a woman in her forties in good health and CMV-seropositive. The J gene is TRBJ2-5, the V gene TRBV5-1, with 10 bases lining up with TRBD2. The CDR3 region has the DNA TGCGCCAGCAGCGATACTAGCGGGGCCCAAGAGACCCAGTACTTC. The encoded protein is CASSDTSGAQETQYF. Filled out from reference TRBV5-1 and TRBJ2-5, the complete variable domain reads KAGVTQTPRYLIKTRGQQVTLSCSPISGHRSVSWYQQTPGQGLQFLFEYFSETQRNKGNFPGRFSGRQFSNSRSEMNVSTLELGDSALYLCASSDTSGAQETQYFGPGTRLLVL.